This T cell receptor beta chain was captured in a study of siplizumab effects on memory and regulatory T cells. The study's findings and limits: To unstimulated subsets, only a minor fraction of alloreactive clones could be mapped. Tregs that proliferated in siplizumab cultures did not have their suppressive function confirmed. A significant reduction in alloreactive sequences traceable to unstimulated CD4+ memory cells was produced by siplizumab. The study found naive T cells seemingly more diverse than memory cells and seemingly major alloresponse contributors.

Note on this clone: What it recognizes is unknown.

V was trimmed by 7 bases and J by 4 bases, leaving 13 bases between them. In germline, CDR1 is LNHDA, CDR2 SQIVND (reference sequence). The CDR3 runs 13 residues. The protocol was immunoSEQ multiplex PCR, while the TCRdb copy is restricted to in-frame clones and leaves out a portion. The sample lists 70,000 to 95,000 clones, approximately 94% occurring once. The chain recombines TRBV19 with TRBJ1-2, with unresolved D. The TCR comes from a human donor in good health. The sequencing sample was made of CD8+ T cells sorted from blood. As DNA, the CDR3 is TGTGCCAGTACCAATACAGAATCCTATGGCTACACCTTC. Translating gives CASTNTESYGYTF.